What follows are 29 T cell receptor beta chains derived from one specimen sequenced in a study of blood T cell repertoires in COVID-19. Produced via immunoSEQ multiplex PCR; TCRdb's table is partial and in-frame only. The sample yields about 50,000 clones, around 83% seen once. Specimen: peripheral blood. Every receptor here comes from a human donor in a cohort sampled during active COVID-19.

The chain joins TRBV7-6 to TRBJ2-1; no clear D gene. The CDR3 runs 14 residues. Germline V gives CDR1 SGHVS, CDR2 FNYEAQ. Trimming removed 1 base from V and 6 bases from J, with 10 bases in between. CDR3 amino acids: CASSLDHFPNEQFF. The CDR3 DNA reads TGTGCCAGCAGCTTAGATCACTTTCCCAATGAGCAGTTCTTC.

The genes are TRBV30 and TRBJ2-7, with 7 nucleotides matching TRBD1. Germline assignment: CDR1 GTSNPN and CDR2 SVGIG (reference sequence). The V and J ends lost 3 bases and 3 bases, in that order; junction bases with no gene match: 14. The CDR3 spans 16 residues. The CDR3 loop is CAWSPRPGQPIYEQYF. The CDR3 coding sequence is TGTGCCTGGAGCCCTCGTCCGGGACAGCCGATCTACGAGCAGTACTTC. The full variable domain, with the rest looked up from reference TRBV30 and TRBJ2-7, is SQTIHQWPATLVQPVGSPLSLECTVEGTSNPNLYWYRQAAGRGLQLLFYSVGIGQISSEVPQNLSASRPQDRQFILSSKKLLLSDSGFYLCAWSPRPGQPIYEQYFGPGTRLTVT.

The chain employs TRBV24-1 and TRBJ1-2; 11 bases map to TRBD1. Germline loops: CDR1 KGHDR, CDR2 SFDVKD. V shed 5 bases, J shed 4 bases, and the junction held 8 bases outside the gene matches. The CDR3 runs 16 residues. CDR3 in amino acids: CATSVSDRGHSYGYTF. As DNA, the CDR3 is TGTGCCACCAGTGTTTCGGACAGGGGGCATAGCTATGGCTACACCTTC.

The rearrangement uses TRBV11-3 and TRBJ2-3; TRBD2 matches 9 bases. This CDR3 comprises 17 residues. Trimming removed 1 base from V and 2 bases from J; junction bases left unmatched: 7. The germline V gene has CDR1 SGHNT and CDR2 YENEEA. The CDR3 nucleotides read TGTGCCAGCAGCTTAGGGGTTAGCGGGGGACCCACAGATACGCAGTATTTT. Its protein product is CASSLGVSGGPTDTQYF.

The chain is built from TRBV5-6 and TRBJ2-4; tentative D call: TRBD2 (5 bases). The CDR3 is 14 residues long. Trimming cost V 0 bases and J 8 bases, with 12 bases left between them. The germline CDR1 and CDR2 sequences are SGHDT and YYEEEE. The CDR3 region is CASSLVGSGDIQYF. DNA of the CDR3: TGTGCCAGCAGCTTGGTGGGGTCCGGGGACATTCAGTACTTC. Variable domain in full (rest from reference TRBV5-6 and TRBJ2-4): DAGVTQSPTHLIKTRGQQVTLRCSPKSGHDTVSWYQQALGQGPQFIFQYYEEEERQRGNFPDRFSGHQFPNYSSELNVNALLLGDSALYLCASSLVGSGDIQYFGAGTRLSVL.

DNA of the CDR3: TGTGCCAGCAGCTTAGATCTAAATGGTTGGGCCTCCTACGAGCAGTACTTC. This codes for CASSLDLNGWASYEQYF. The rearrangement uses TRBV11-2 and TRBJ2-7; D is unclear. The V end lost 0 bases, the J end lost 0 bases, and 15 bases lay between the germline ends. This CDR3 spans 17 amino acids. Germline values: CDR1 SGHAT, CDR2 FQNNGV. The whole variable domain, remainder taken from reference TRBV11-2 and TRBJ2-7, is EAGVAQSPRYKIIEKRQSVAFWCNPISGHATLYWYQQILGQGPKLLIQFQNNGVVDDSQLPKDRFSAERLKGVDSTLKIQPAKLEDSAVYLCASSLDLNGWASYEQYFGPGTRLTVT.

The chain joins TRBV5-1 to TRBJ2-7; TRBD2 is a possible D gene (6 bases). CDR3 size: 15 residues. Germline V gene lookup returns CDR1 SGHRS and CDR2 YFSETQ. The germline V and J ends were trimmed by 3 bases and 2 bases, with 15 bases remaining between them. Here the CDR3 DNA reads TGCGCCAGCAGCTCTGGGGGGACGGCCACCTACGAGCAGTACTTC. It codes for CASSSGGTATYEQYF.

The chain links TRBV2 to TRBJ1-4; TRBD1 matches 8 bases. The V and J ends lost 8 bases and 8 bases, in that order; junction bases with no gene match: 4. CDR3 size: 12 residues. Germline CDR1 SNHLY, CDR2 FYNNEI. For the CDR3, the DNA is TGTGCCAGCTCAGGGGGCATAGAAAAACTGTTTTTT. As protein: CASSGGIEKLFF.

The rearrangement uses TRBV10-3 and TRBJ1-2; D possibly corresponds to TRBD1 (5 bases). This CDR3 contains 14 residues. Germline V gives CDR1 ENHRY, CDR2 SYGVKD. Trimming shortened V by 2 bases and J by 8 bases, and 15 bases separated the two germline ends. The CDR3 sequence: CAISELVGEVGYTF. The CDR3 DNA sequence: TGTGCCATCAGTGAGCTCGTAGGGGAAGTAGGCTACACCTTC.

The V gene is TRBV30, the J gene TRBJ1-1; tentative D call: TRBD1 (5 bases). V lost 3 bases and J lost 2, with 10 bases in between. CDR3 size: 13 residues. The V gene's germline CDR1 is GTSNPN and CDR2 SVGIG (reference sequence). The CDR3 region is CAWSDSHNTEAFF. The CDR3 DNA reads TGTGCCTGGAGCGACAGCCATAACACTGAAGCTTTCTTT.

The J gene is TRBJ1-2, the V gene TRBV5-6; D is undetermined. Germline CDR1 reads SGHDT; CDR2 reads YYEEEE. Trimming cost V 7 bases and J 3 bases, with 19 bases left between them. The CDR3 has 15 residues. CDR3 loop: CASASAGFGDYGYTF. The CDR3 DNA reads TGTGCCAGCGCCAGCGCCGGGTTTGGAGACTATGGCTACACCTTC.

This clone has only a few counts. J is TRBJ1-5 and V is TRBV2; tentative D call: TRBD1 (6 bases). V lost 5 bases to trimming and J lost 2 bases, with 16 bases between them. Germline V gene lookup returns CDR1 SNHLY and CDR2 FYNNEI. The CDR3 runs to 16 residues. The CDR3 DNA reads TGTGCCAGCAGTCACCCGGGGGGCGCGGGCAATCAGCCCCAGCATTTT. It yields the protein CASSHPGGAGNQPQHF.

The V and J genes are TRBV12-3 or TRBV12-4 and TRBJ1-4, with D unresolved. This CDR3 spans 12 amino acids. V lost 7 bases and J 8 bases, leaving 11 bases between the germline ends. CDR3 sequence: CASTNTGEKLFF. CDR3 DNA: TGTGCCAGCACCAATACCGGGGAAAAACTGTTTTTT.

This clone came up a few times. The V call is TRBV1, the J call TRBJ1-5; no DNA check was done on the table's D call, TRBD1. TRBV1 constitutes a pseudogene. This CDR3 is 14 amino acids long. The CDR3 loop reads CTSRPGQGNQPQHF. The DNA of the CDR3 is TGCACCAGCAGACCGGGACAGGGAAATCAGCCCCAGCATTTT.

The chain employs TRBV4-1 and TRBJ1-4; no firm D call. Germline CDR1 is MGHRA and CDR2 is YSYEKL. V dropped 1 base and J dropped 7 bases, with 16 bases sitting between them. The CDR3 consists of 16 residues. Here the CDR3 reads CASSQVPGRDSEKLFF. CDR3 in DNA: TGCGCCAGCAGCCAAGTCCCGGGGAGGGATTCTGAAAAACTGTTTTTT.

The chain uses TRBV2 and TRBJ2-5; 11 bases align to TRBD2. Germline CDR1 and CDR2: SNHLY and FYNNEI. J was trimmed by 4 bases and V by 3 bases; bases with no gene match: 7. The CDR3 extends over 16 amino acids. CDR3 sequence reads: CASSDARLAGIETQYF. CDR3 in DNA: TGTGCCAGCAGTGACGCCCGACTAGCGGGGATAGAGACCCAGTACTTC.

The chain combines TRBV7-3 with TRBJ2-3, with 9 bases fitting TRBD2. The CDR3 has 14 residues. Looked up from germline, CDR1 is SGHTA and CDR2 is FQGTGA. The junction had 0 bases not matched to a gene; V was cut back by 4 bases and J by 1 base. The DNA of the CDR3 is TGTGCCAGCAGCTCTAGCGGGGGCACAGATACGCAGTATTTT. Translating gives CASSSSGGTDTQYF.

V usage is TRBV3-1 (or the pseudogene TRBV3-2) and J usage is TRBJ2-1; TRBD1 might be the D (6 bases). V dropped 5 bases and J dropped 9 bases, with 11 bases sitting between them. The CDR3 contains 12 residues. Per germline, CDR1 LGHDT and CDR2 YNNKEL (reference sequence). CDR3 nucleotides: TGTGCCAGCAGCGACAGGCTCGGTGAGCAGTTCTTC. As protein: CASSDRLGEQFF.

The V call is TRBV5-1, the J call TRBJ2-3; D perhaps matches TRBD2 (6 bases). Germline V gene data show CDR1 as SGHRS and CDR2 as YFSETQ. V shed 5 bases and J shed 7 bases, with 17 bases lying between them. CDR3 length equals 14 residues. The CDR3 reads CASSRDSSSYTQYF. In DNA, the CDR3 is TGCGCCAGCAGTCGGGACTCCTCTTCCTATACGCAGTATTTT.

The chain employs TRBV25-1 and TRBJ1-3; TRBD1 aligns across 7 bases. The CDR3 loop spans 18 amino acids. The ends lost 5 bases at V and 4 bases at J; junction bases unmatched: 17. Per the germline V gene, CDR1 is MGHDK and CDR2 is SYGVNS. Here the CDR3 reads CASSSNLNRGTGGNTIYF. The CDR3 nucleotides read TGTGCCAGCAGTTCCAACCTGAACAGGGGTACTGGCGGAAACACCATATATTTT.

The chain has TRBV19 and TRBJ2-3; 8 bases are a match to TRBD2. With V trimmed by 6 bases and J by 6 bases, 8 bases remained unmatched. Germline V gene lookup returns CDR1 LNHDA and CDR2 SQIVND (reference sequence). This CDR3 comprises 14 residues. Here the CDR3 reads CASRDRSGADTQYF. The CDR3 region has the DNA TGTGCCAGTAGAGACCGTAGCGGGGCTGATACGCAGTATTTT.

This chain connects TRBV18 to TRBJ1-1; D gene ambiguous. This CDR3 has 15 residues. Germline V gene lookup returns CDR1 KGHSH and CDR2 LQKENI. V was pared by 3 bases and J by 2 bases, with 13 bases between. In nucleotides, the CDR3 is TGTGCCAGCTCACCCCTTTCGGAGGCTAACACTGAAGCTTTCTTT. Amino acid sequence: CASSPLSEANTEAFF.

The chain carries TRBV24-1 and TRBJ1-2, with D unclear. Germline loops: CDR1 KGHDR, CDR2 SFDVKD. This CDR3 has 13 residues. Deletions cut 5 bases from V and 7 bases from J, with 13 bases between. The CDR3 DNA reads TGTGCCACCAGTGGGGGTCGAGCGGCTGGCTACACCTTC. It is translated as CATSGGRAAGYTF.

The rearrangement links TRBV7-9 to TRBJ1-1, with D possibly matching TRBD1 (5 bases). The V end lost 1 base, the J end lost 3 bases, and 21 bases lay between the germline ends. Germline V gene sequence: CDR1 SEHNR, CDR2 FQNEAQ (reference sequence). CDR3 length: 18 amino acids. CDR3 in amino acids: CASSLGWAGVKWDTEAFF. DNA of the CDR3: TGTGCCAGCAGCTTAGGGTGGGCGGGGGTCAAGTGGGACACTGAAGCTTTCTTT.

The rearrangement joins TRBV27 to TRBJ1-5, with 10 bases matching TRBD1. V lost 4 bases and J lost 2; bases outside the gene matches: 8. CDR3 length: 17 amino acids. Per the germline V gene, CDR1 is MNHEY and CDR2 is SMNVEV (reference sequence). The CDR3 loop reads CASSSSGTGAGNQPQHF. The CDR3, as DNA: TGTGCCAGCAGTTCCTCCGGGACAGGGGCCGGCAATCAGCCCCAGCATTTT.

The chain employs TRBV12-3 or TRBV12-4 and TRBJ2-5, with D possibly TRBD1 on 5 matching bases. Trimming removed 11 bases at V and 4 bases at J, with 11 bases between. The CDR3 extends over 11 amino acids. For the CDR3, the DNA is TGTGCCTCAGGGCTTAGAGAGACCCAGTACTTC. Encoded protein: CASGLRETQYF.

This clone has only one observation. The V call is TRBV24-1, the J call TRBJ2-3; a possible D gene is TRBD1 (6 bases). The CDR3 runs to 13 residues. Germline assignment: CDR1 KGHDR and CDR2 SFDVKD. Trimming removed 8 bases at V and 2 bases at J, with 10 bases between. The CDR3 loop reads CATTGHSTDTQYF. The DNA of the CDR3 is TGTGCCACCACGGGACACTCCACAGATACGCAGTATTTT.

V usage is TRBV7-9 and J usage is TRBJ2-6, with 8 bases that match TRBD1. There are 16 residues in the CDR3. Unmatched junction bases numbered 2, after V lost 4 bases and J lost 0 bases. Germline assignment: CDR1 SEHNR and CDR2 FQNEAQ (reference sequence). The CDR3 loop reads CASSSGQVSGANVLTF. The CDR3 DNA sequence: TGTGCCAGCAGCTCGGGACAGGTCTCTGGGGCCAACGTCCTGACTTTC.

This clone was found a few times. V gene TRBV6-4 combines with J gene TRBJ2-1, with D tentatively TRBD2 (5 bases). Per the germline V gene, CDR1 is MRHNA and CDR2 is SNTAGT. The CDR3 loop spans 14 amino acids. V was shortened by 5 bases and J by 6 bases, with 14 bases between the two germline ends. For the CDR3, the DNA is TGTGCCAGCAGTCAACGGGGTGGGATCAATGAGCAGTTCTTC. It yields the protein CASSQRGGINEQFF.